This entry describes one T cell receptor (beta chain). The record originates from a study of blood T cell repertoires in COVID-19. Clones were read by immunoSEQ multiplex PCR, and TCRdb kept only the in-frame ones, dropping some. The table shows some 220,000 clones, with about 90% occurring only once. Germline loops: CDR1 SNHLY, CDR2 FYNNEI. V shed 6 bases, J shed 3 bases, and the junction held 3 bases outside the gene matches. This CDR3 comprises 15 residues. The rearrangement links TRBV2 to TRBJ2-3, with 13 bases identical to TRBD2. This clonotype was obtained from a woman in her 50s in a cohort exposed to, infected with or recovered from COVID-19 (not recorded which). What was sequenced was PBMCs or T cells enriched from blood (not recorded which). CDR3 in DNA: TGTGCCAGCAGGGGGACTAGCGGGGTTACAGATACGCAGTATTTT. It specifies CASRGTSGVTDTQYF.